What follows is one TCR beta chain and its context. The data were taken from a study of Ad26.COV2.S vaccination and SARS-CoV-2 variants. Treatment: 19 received Ad26.COV2.S at low or high dose, single or two shots; 5 received placebo; per-sample allocation not given. Sampling took place 63 days after the first vaccine or placebo injection. Only in-frame clones appear in the TCRdb table, and some are missing; sequencing was by immunoSEQ multiplex PCR. This sample yields under 250,000 clones, of which roughly nine tenths are seen a single time; approximately 3% belongs to the top ten. Germline CDR1 reads MNHEY; CDR2 reads SVGEGT. After removal of 4 bases from V and 0 bases from J, the junction contained 2 bases not matched to a gene. This CDR3 has 14 residues.

The receptor was derived from a person between 18 and 59 years old who received the Ad26.COV2.S COVID-19 vaccine or a placebo. The rearrangement uses TRBV6-2 or TRBV6-3 and TRBJ2-7; TRBD1 agrees at 8 bases. Specimen: peripheral blood, collected in a trial of Ad26.COV2.S vaccine versus placebo. CDR3 coding DNA: TGTGCCAGCAGTTTTACAGGGGGCTCCTACGAGCAGTACTTC. Its protein is CASSFTGGSYEQYF.